This T cell receptor (beta chain) was sequenced for a study of shared clonotypes between healthy human individuals. Data came from immunoSEQ multiplex PCR; TCRdb stores just in-frame clones and leaves some out. This table has about 1 million clones, about 76% appearing once. This clone was picked up one time. The V gene's germline CDR1 is SGHRS and CDR2 YFSETQ. CDR3 length equals 14 residues. Trimming removed 1 base from V and 2 bases from J, with 10 bases in between. V usage is TRBV5-1 and J usage is TRBJ2-7, with D perhaps matching TRBD2 (6 bases). Sequenced input: memory CD4+ T cells sorted from blood. Noted subset: CD45RA-negative fraction. The sequence was collected from a man younger than 35 in good health. The CDR3 loop is CASSLLGEAYEQYF. The CDR3 nucleotides are TGCGCCAGCAGCTTGCTAGGGGAGGCCTACGAGCAGTACTTC.